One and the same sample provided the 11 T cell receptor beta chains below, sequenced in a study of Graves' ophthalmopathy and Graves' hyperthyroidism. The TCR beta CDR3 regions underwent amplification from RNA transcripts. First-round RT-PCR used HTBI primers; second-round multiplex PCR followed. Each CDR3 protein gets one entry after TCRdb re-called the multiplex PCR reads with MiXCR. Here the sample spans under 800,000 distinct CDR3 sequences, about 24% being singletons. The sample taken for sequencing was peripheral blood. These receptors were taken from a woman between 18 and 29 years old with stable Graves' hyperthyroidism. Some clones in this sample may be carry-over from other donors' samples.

The CDR3 DNA reads TGTGCCAGCAGTCGGGGACAGGTGATATATGGCTACACCTTC. This sequence encodes CASSRGQVIYGYTF. This chain joins TRBV28 and TRBJ1-2; the match to TRBD1 covers 8 bases. V trimming: 5 bases; J trimming: 5 bases; junction bases outside the gene matches: 7. This CDR3 is 14 amino acids long. Germline loops: CDR1 MDHEN, CDR2 SYDVKM.

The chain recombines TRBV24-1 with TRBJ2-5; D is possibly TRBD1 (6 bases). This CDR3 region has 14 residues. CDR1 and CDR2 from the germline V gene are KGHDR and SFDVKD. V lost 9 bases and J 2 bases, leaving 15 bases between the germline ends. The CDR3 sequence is CATGERTDQETQYF. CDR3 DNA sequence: TGTGCCACCGGGGAACGGACAGATCAAGAGACCCAGTACTTC.

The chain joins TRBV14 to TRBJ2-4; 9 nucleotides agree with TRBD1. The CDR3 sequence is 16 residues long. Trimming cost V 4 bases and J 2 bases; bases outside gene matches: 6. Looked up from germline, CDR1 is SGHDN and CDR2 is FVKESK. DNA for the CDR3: TGTGCCAGCAGCCCCGGACAGGGGAGGACCAAAAACATTCAGTACTTC. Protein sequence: CASSPGQGRTKNIQYF.

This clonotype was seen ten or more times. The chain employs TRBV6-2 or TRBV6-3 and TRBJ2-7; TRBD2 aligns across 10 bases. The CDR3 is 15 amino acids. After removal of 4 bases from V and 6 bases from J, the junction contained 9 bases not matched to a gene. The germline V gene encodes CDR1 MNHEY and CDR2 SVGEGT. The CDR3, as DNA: TGTGCCAGCAGTTCTAGCGGGAGTCCCCCCCTCGAGCAGTACTTC. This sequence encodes CASSSSGSPPLEQYF.

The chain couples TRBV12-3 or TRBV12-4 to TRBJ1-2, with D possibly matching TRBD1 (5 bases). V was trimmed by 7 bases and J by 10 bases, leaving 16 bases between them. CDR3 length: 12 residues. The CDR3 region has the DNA TGTGCCAGCACCCTACCCGGGGACGACTACACCTTC. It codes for CASTLPGDDYTF.

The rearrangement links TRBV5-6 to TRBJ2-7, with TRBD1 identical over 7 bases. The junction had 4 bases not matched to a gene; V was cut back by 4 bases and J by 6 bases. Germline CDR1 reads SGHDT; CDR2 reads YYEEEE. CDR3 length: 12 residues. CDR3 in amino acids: CASSAGTVEQYF. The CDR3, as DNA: TGTGCCAGCAGCGCCGGGACAGTCGAGCAGTACTTC.

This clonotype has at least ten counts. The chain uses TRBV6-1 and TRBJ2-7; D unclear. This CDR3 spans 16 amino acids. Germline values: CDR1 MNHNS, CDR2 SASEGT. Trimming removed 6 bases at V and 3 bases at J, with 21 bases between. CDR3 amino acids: CASRVLSQGPIYEQYF. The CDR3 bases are TGTGCCAGCAGGGTCTTATCGCAAGGCCCAATCTACGAGCAGTACTTC.

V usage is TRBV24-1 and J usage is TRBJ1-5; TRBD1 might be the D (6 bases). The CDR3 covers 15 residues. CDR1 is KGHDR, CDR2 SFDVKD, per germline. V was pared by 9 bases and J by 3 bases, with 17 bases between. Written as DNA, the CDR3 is TGTGCCACCCGAGGGGGGGGGAACGACAATCAGCCCCAGCATTTT. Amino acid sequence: CATRGGGNDNQPQHF.

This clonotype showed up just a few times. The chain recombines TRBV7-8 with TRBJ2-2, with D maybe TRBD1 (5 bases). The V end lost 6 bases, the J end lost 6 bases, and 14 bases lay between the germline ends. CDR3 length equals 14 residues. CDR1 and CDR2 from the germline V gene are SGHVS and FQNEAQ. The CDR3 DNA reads TGTGCCAGCAGTCCACAGGTTGGCGCCGGGGAGCTGTTTTTT. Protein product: CASSPQVGAGELFF.

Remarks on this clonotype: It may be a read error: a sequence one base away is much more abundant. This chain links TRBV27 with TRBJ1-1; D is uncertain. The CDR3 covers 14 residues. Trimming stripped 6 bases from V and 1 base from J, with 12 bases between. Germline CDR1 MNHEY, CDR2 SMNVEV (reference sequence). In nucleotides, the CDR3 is TGTGCCAGCAGCCAATGGGGAGAGAACACTGAAGCTTTCTTT. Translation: CASSQWGENTEAFF.

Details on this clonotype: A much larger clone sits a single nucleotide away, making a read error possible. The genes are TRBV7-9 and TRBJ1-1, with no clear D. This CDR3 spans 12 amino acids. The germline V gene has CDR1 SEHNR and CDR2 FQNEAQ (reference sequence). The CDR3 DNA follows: TGTGTCAGCAGCCCTGGACGGTATGAAGCTTTCTTT. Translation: CVSSPGRYEAFF.